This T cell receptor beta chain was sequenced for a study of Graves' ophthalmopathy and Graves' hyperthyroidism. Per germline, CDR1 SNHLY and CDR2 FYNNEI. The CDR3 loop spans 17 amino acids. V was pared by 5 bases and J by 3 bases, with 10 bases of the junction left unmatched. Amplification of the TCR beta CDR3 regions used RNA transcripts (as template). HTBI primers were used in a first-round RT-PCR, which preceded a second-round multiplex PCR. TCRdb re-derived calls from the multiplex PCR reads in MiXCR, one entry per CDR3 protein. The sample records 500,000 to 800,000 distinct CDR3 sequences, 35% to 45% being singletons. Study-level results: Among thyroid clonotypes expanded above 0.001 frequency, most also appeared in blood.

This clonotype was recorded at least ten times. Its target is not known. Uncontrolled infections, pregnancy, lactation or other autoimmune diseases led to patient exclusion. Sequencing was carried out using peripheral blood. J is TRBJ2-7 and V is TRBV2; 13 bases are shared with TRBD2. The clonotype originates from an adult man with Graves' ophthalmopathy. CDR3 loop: CASSQRTSGSSRYEQYF. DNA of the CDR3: TGTGCCAGCAGTCAGCGGACTAGCGGGAGTTCTCGCTACGAGCAGTACTTC. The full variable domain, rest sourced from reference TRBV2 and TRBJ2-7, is EPEVTQTPSHQVTQMGQEVILRCVPISNHLYFYWYRQILGQKVEFLVSFYNNEISEKSEIFDDQFSVERPDGSNFTLKIRSTKLEDSAMYFCASSQRTSGSSRYEQYFGPGTRLTVT.